A single sample is the source of the 18 T cell receptor beta chains below, sequenced in a study of T cells after yellow fever vaccination (dated by TCRdb to between 2017 and 2020). Sample treatment or condition, as interpreted from the label and publication: live attenuated yellow fever vaccine strain. Library generation was performed with 5' RACE. The sequencer listed for this sample is Illumina HiSeq 2500. TCRdb reanalyzed the raw reads on its own, using fastp at Q25 for trimming and MiXCR for clone calling, and kept in-frame beta chains. Records with the same CDR3 protein are collapsed into one entry carrying the most frequent genes and DNA. The sample profile shows some 350,000 distinct CDR3 sequences; over 8% of them were found once. Of the sample, roughly 18% falls within the top ten clones. The material was PBMCs, obtained on the day of the first yellow fever vaccination. Receptors originate from a man aged 18 to 30 who received the YFV17D yellow fever vaccine.

This clonotype has ten or more counts. The chain employs TRBV9 and TRBJ2-2, with TRBD2 as a possible D gene (5 bases). V gave up 4 bases and J gave up 6 bases, with 13 bases separating them. CDR1 and CDR2 from the germline V gene are SGDLS and YYNGEE. The CDR3 has 14 amino acids. This CDR3 is CASSPDYVAGELFF. The CDR3 region has the DNA TGTGCCAGCAGCCCCGACTACGTAGCCGGGGAGCTGTTTTTT.

This clonotype turned up a few times. The chain links TRBV7-9 to TRBJ2-7; 8 positions match TRBD1. Germline assignment: CDR1 SEHNR and CDR2 FQNEAQ (reference sequence). With 1 base clipped from V and 3 bases from J, the junction kept 8 bases outside the gene matches. This CDR3 comprises 16 residues. CDR3 sequence (DNA): TGTGCCAGCAGCTTAGGCGGCGGACAGGGAGACTACGAGCAGTACGTC. Its translation: CASSLGGGQGDYEQYV.

The chain is built from TRBV12-3 or TRBV12-4 and TRBJ2-5; the D is unclear. The V gene lost 6 bases and the J gene lost 4 bases, with 12 bases spanning the gap. This CDR3 has 13 amino acids. CDR3 nucleotide sequence: TGTGCCAGCAGACAACAGCCGAGAGAGACCCAGTACTTC. Translated, it gives CASRQQPRETQYF.

This clonotype occurred a few times. This sequence joins TRBV29-1 and TRBJ1-4, with D uncertain. V was shortened by 0 bases and J by 2 bases, with 4 bases between the two germline ends. This CDR3 region has 13 residues. Germline assignment: CDR1 SQVTM and CDR2 ANQGSEA. The CDR3 nucleotides read TGCAGCGTTGAAGACAGGACTAATGAAAAACTGTTTTTT. It translates to CSVEDRTNEKLFF.

This clonotype was picked up a small number of times. V and J are TRBV4-3 and TRBJ1-6; 8 bases line up with TRBD1. This CDR3 has 16 residues. Looked up from germline, CDR1 is LGHNA and CDR2 is YSLEER. The J segment lost 7 bases and the V segment lost 0 bases, leaving 5 bases of the junction unmatched. In DNA form, the CDR3 reads TGCGCCAGCAGCCAAGAGGTTGACAGGGGCAATTCACCCCTCCACTTT. This encodes CASSQEVDRGNSPLHF.

There are a few counts of this clonotype. The gene calls are TRBV10-3 and TRBJ2-7, with D perhaps TRBD1 or TRBD2 (6 bases each). The germline V gene encodes CDR1 ENHRY and CDR2 SYGVKD. The V and J ends lost 2 bases and 3 bases respectively, with 14 bases between them. The CDR3 runs 15 residues. The CDR3 sequence is CAISERGRGDYEQYV. CDR3 in DNA: TGTGCCATCAGTGAGAGGGGAAGGGGGGACTACGAGCAGTACGTC.

This clonotype was seen a handful of times. The chain couples TRBV10-3 to TRBJ1-1; 9 bases fit TRBD1. Germline loops: CDR1 ENHRY, CDR2 SYGVKD. V lost 9 bases to trimming and J lost 2 bases; unmatched junction nucleotides: 10. This CDR3 is built from 15 residues. Here the CDR3 reads CAIQGQGLTNTEAFF. CDR3 DNA: TGTGCCATACAGGGACAGGGTCTAACAAACACTGAAGCTTTCTTT.

This clonotype was seen a handful of times. The J gene is TRBJ2-3, the V gene TRBV18, with D possibly TRBD2 on 5 matching bases. V shed 2 bases and J shed 2 bases, with 8 bases lying between them. Germline CDR1 reads KGHSH; CDR2 reads LQKENI. The CDR3 loop spans 14 amino acids. This CDR3 is CASSPGRVTDTQYF. The CDR3 nucleotides are TGTGCCAGCTCACCAGGGCGGGTCACAGATACGCAGTATTTT.

V usage is TRBV20-1 and J usage is TRBJ2-3, with D perhaps matching TRBD1 (6 bases). The CDR3 is made up of 15 amino acids. Trimming pared 6 bases from V and 0 bases from J, leaving 16 bases between. The V gene's germline CDR1 is DFQATT and CDR2 SNEGSKA (reference sequence). CDR3 sequence: CSAKLGARSTDTQYF. DNA for the CDR3: TGCAGTGCAAAGTTGGGGGCACGAAGCACAGATACGCAGTATTTT.

The rearrangement joins TRBV24-1 to TRBJ1-2; no firm D call. The CDR3 totals 14 residues. The germline CDR1 and CDR2 sequences are KGHDR and SFDVKD. The V gene lost 0 bases and the J gene lost 2 bases, with 6 bases spanning the gap. In DNA, the CDR3 is TGTGCCACCAGTGATTTGCGCCAGAACTATGGCTACACCTTC. This sequence encodes CATSDLRQNYGYTF.

The V gene is TRBV4-3, the J gene TRBJ2-3, with D unresolved. Deletions cut 3 bases from V and 4 bases from J, with 11 bases between. The CDR3 has 14 amino acids. From germline, CDR1 is LGHNA and CDR2 YSLEER. As DNA, the CDR3 is TGCGCCAGCAGCCAGGGTAACGGGCCAGATACGCAGTATTTT. Its translation is CASSQGNGPDTQYF.

This clonotype occurred many times. This chain joins TRBV7-2 and TRBJ1-1; perhaps TRBD1 as D (6 bases). Germline V lookup: CDR1 SGHTA, CDR2 FQGNSA. CDR3 size: 13 residues. Trimming took 4 bases from V and 1 from J, leaving 7 bases between them. In nucleotides, the CDR3 is TGTGCCAGCAGCTCGGGGGCGAACACTGAAGCTTTCTTT. This sequence encodes CASSSGANTEAFF.

There are a few counts of this clonotype. The rearrangement links TRBV5-1 to TRBJ2-7; 7 bases agree with TRBD1. J lost 7 bases, V lost 7 bases, and 20 bases had no gene match. This CDR3 contains 16 residues. The germline CDR1 and CDR2 sequences are SGHRS and YFSETQ. The CDR3 loop reads CASGTRTGPRRGEQYF. In DNA form, the CDR3 reads TGCGCCAGCGGGACGAGAACAGGACCACGCAGGGGGGAGCAGTACTTC. The full variable domain, completed using reference TRBV5-1 and TRBJ2-7, is KAGVTQTPRYLIKTRGQQVTLSCSPISGHRSVSWYQQTPGQGLQFLFEYFSETQRNKGNFPGRFSGRQFSNSRSEMNVSTLELGDSALYLCASGTRTGPRRGEQYFGPGTRLTVT.

This clonotype was detected many times. This sequence joins TRBV5-1 and TRBJ1-5; the D gene is possibly TRBD1 (5 bases). The germline V gene encodes CDR1 SGHRS and CDR2 YFSETQ. The germline V and J ends were trimmed by 0 bases and 7 bases, with 11 bases remaining between them. The CDR3 has 14 residues. CDR3 amino acids: CASSLDQGGQPQHF. The CDR3 DNA reads as TGCGCCAGCAGCTTGGATCAGGGAGGCCAGCCCCAGCATTTT.

J is TRBJ2-2 and V is TRBV5-1, with D maybe TRBD1 (6 bases). The length of the CDR3 is 15 residues. Germline values: CDR1 SGHRS, CDR2 YFSETQ. With 0 bases removed from V and 5 bases from J, the gap between germline ends came to 11 bases. The CDR3 reads CASSLALQGTGELFF. The CDR3 DNA reads TGCGCCAGCAGCTTGGCCCTTCAGGGGACCGGGGAGCTGTTTTTT. Complete variable domain (other parts from reference TRBV5-1 and TRBJ2-2): KAGVTQTPRYLIKTRGQQVTLSCSPISGHRSVSWYQQTPGQGLQFLFEYFSETQRNKGNFPGRFSGRQFSNSRSEMNVSTLELGDSALYLCASSLALQGTGELFFGEGSRLTVL.

This clonotype has at least ten counts. The gene calls are TRBV5-1 and TRBJ1-1; 7 bases are shared with TRBD1. CDR1 and CDR2 from the germline V gene are SGHRS and YFSETQ. This CDR3 is 15 amino acids long. V lost 0 bases, J lost 6 bases, and 8 bases stayed unmatched. This CDR3 reads CASSLENAGGAEAFF. The CDR3 nucleotides are TGCGCCAGCAGCTTGGAAAACGCAGGGGGAGCTGAAGCTTTCTTT.

Only a few counts were recorded for this clonotype. The chain links TRBV12-5 to TRBJ1-5; tentatively, D is TRBD1 (6 bases). The V end lost 0 bases, the J end lost 4 bases, and 31 bases lay between the germline ends. The CDR3 contains 22 residues. Germline CDR1 and CDR2: LGHNT and FRNRAP. The CDR3 region has the DNA TGTGCTAGTGGTTTGGTAGGTAGGGGGTTGGTTTTACCCAAGGACAATAATCAGCCCCAGCATTTT. Translated, it gives CASGLVGRGLVLPKDNNQPQHF.

The rearrangement links TRBV4-1 to TRBJ2-5; D is possibly TRBD2 (7 bases). Trimming left V 6 bases short and J 3 bases short, with 17 bases between. Germline assignment: CDR1 MGHRA and CDR2 YSYEKL. The CDR3 runs 15 residues. The CDR3: CASRGPGGLEETQYF. CDR3 sequence (DNA): TGCGCCAGCAGAGGCCCCGGGGGGCTAGAAGAGACCCAGTACTTC.